Listed here are 17 T cell receptor beta chains from one sample, sequenced in a study of blood T cell repertoires in COVID-19. Data came from immunoSEQ multiplex PCR; TCRdb stores just in-frame clones and leaves some out. The sample holds about 250,000 clones, around 83% seen once. Material: PBMCs or T cells enriched from blood (not recorded which). All receptors come from a man aged 35-49 years who had been exposed to COVID-19.

The chain recombines TRBV9 with TRBJ1-2; D gene ambiguous. V was cut by 4 bases and J by 12 bases, with 13 bases left in between. The CDR3 is 11 residues long. From germline, CDR1 is SGDLS and CDR2 YYNGEE. Here the CDR3 reads CASSSAGWHTF. The CDR3 coding sequence is TGTGCCAGCAGCTCGGCGGGGTGGCACACCTTC.

The chain recombines TRBV24-1 with TRBJ2-7, with 7 positions matching TRBD2. The V segment lost 8 bases and the J segment 0 bases; nucleotides outside the gene matches: 15. The CDR3 is 17 residues long. Looked up from germline, CDR1 is KGHDR and CDR2 is SFDVKD. The CDR3 DNA is TGTGCCACCACCGCGAGAGGGAGGGCCTGCAGCTCCTACGAGCAGTACTTC. As protein: CATTARGRACSSYEQYF.

Concerning this clone: This specimen includes other DNA sequences encoding the same CDR3. The chain employs TRBV7-3 and TRBJ2-7, with 10 bases lining up with TRBD1. The J segment lost 3 bases and the V segment lost 3 bases, leaving 2 bases of the junction unmatched. CDR1 SGHTA and CDR2 FQGTGA come from the germline V gene. The CDR3 has 14 residues. Here the CDR3 DNA reads TGTGCCAGCAGCTTGACAGGGGGCAGCTACGAGCAGTACTTC. It is translated as CASSLTGGSYEQYF.

This clone showed up just a few times. CDR3 sequence: CASSRGWDRGRFSGNTIYF. The CDR3 nucleotides are TGTGCCAGCAGTCGAGGGTGGGACAGGGGGCGATTTAGTGGAAACACCATATATTTT. The genes are TRBV27 and TRBJ1-3, with 12 bases identical to TRBD1. Losses at the gene ends were 5 bases for V and 3 bases for J; bases not matched to a gene: 14. CDR1 and CDR2 (germline): MNHEY, SMNVEV (reference sequence). The CDR3 covers 19 residues.

Comment on this clone: Its ends do not fully match the called genes, so a read error is possible. The J gene is TRBJ1-2, the V gene TRBV7-9; no clear D gene. The CDR3 has 11 residues. CDR1 is SEHNR and CDR2 is FQNEAQ in the germline V gene (reference sequence). CDR3 coding DNA: TGTGCCAGCAGCTTAGTGCCCCCCATAGCCTTC. Translating gives CASSLVPPIAF.

The chain is built from TRBV5-8 and TRBJ2-7; TRBD2 agrees at 9 bases. The junction had 7 bases not matched to a gene; V was cut back by 0 bases and J by 0 bases. Germline loops: CDR1 SGHTS, CDR2 YDEGEE. This CDR3 is built from 17 residues. CDR3 sequence reads: CASSLALGSGSSYEQYF. CDR3 bases: TGTGCCAGCAGCTTGGCTTTGGGTAGCGGGAGCTCCTACGAGCAGTACTTC.

This chain joins TRBV12-3 or TRBV12-4 and TRBJ1-5; TRBD1 agrees at 10 bases. This CDR3 spans 13 amino acids. V shed 6 bases, J shed 7 bases, and the junction held 3 bases outside the gene matches. The CDR3 sequence: CASSGTGDQPQHF. DNA of the CDR3: TGTGCCAGCAGCGGGACAGGGGACCAGCCCCAGCATTTT.

CDR3: CASSLWRYNEQFF. CDR3 nucleotides: TGTGCCAGCAGTTTGTGGCGGTACAATGAGCAGTTCTTC. V gene TRBV6-5 combines with J gene TRBJ2-1; no definite D call. Trimming took 4 bases from V and 4 from J, leaving 8 bases between them. Germline lookup yields CDR1 MNHEY and CDR2 SVGAGI. The CDR3 covers 13 residues.

The chain carries TRBV12-3 or TRBV12-4 and TRBJ2-7, with 8 bases matching TRBD2. After removal of 6 bases from V and 2 bases from J, the junction contained 3 bases not matched to a gene. This CDR3 is 13 amino acids long. CDR3 region: CASSGGGPYEQYF. The CDR3 nucleotides read TGTGCCAGCAGCGGGGGGGGGCCCTACGAGCAGTACTTC.

The chain carries TRBV7-6 and TRBJ1-2; a possible D gene is TRBD1 (6 bases). This CDR3 region has 14 residues. V lost 3 bases and J 4 bases, leaving 12 bases between the germline ends. Germline V gene sequence: CDR1 SGHVS, CDR2 FNYEAQ. CDR3 DNA: TGTGCCAGCAGCTTGGGACACCTAGGCTATGGCTACACCTTC. Translated, it gives CASSLGHLGYGYTF. The variable domain in full, with the rest retrieved from reference TRBV7-6 and TRBJ1-2, is GAGVSQSPRYKVTKRGQDVALRCDPISGHVSLYWYRQALGQGPEFLTYFNYEAQQDKSGLPNDRFSAERPEGSISTLTIQRTEQRDSAMYRCASSLGHLGYGYTFGSGTRLTVV.

The rearrangement joins TRBV9 to TRBJ2-5; 9 positions match TRBD2. The germline V gene has CDR1 SGDLS and CDR2 YYNGEE. This CDR3 comprises 16 residues. V gave up 0 bases and J gave up 5 bases; unmatched junction bases: 8. The CDR3 spells CASSVGLGLAGETQYF. The DNA of the CDR3 is TGTGCCAGCAGCGTAGGATTAGGGCTAGCGGGGGAGACCCAGTACTTC.

The chain recombines TRBV19 with TRBJ2-1; D is unclear. V lost 0 bases and J 6 bases, leaving 3 bases between the germline ends. The length of the CDR3 is 12 residues. Germline V CDR1 and CDR2: LNHDA, SQIVND (reference sequence). The CDR3 bases are TGTGCCAGTAGTATAGACTCCAATGAGCAGTTCTTC. It translates to CASSIDSNEQFF.

The chain links TRBV16 to TRBJ1-5; D is possibly TRBD1 (5 bases). This CDR3 has 16 amino acids. V was cut by 3 bases and J by 8 bases, with 20 bases left in between. Looked up from germline, CDR1 is KGHSY and CDR2 is FQNENV. In DNA form, the CDR3 reads TGTGCCAGCAGCCAGGCAAGTCGGGTATGGGGGGAGCCCCAGCATTTT. Translation: CASSQASRVWGEPQHF.

This clone was found once. The chain employs TRBV6-5 and TRBJ2-2; D is perhaps TRBD1 (6 bases). Germline lookup yields CDR1 MNHEY and CDR2 SVGAGI. With 5 bases removed from V and 6 bases from J, the gap between germline ends came to 16 bases. The CDR3 is made up of 15 amino acids. CDR3 region: CASSPNRPGAGELFF. The CDR3 DNA sequence: TGTGCCAGCAGTCCAAACCGCCCAGGGGCCGGGGAGCTGTTTTTT.

This chain connects TRBV11-3 to TRBJ2-2; possibly TRBD2 for D (7 bases). V gave up 1 base and J gave up 7 bases, with 13 bases separating them. The CDR3 totals 15 residues. Germline V gene lookup returns CDR1 SGHNT and CDR2 YENEEA. The CDR3 sequence: CASSLVTGGSGELFF. DNA for the CDR3: TGTGCCAGCAGCTTAGTAACGGGGGGCAGCGGGGAGCTGTTTTTT.

V gene TRBV7-9 combines with J gene TRBJ2-1; 7 bases fit TRBD1. Germline CDR1 SEHNR, CDR2 FQNEAQ (reference sequence). The CDR3 contains 14 residues. The ends lost 4 bases at V and 9 bases at J; junction bases unmatched: 9. The CDR3 region is CASSYTGASGEQFF. The CDR3 DNA reads TGTGCCAGCAGCTACACAGGGGCGAGTGGTGAGCAGTTCTTC.

Concerning this clone: The junction differs from germline at one of its ends, possibly a read error. The chain links TRBV24-1 to TRBJ2-6; D might be TRBD2 (5 bases). Germline-derived CDR1 and CDR2 are KGHDR and SFDVKD. The CDR3 runs to 18 residues. The CDR3 DNA follows: TGTGCCACCAGTGGCCCCGTAGGAGGAAAATCTGGTGCCAACGTCCTGACTTTC. It codes for CATSGPVGGKSGANVLTF.